The 29 T cell receptor beta chains listed next were all sequenced from one sample in a study of cytomegalovirus exposure and HLA in healthy donors. The PCR used 60 Vbeta and 13 Jbeta primers. Libraries were prepared by immunoSEQ multiplex PCR; TCRdb keeps only in-frame clonotypes and omits some of them. The sample yields about 76,000 clones, roughly 85% seen once. The material sequenced was PBMCs. The source of these receptors is a man under 40 in good health and CMV-seronegative.

The CDR3 nucleotides are TGTGCCAGCAGCCCAGCCCCAGTACTAGCGGGGGGTCCCAGTCAGGATGAGCAGTTCTTC. Its protein product is CASSPAPVLAGGPSQDEQFF. The J gene is TRBJ2-1, the V gene TRBV7-6, with 12 positions matching TRBD2. Germline V CDR1 and CDR2: SGHVS, FNYEAQ. The CDR3 length is 20 residues. V shed 5 bases, J shed 8 bases, and the junction held 22 bases outside the gene matches.

This clone was seen only a few times. The rearrangement links TRBV5-5 to TRBJ1-1; D is possibly TRBD1 (6 bases). The V end lost 0 bases, the J end lost 5 bases, and 14 bases lay between the germline ends. The CDR3 has 15 amino acids. Germline lookup yields CDR1 SGHKS and CDR2 YYEKEE (reference sequence). CDR3 DNA: TGTGCCAGCAGCTTGGCCGCGGGGGCAAAGACTGAAGCTTTCTTT. Translation: CASSLAAGAKTEAFF.

The V call is TRBV30, the J call TRBJ2-4; TRBD1 matches 11 bases. Germline values: CDR1 GTSNPN, CDR2 SVGIG (reference sequence). V dropped 5 bases and J dropped 8; count of bases not matched to a gene: 8. This CDR3 region has 14 residues. The chain's CDR3 is CAWCEGTGGHIQYF. For the CDR3, the DNA is TGTGCCTGGTGTGAGGGGACAGGGGGACACATTCAGTACTTC.

The V and J genes are TRBV30 and TRBJ1-4, with TRBD1 identical over 9 bases. CDR1 is GTSNPN and CDR2 is SVGIG in the germline V gene (reference sequence). The junction had 12 bases not matched to a gene; V was cut back by 0 bases and J by 4 bases. There are 18 residues in the CDR3. For the CDR3, the DNA is TGTGCCTGGAGTGTAGGGACAGGGCTAACGTTAAATAATGAAAAACTGTTTTTT. Protein sequence: CAWSVGTGLTLNNEKLFF.

This clone was seen once. The chain is built from TRBV7-2 and TRBJ1-2, with D possibly matching TRBD1 (5 bases). V was pared by 0 bases and J by 5 bases, with 13 bases between. This CDR3 has 15 amino acids. CDR1 and CDR2 from the germline V gene are SGHTA and FQGNSA. For the CDR3, the DNA is TGTGCCAGCAGCTTAGCGCTTGGCCAGGGATATGGCTACACCTTC. Encoded protein: CASSLALGQGYGYTF.

The chain joins TRBV6-6 to TRBJ2-7, with 8 bases lining up with TRBD2. Germline CDR1 is MNHNY and CDR2 is SVGAGI (reference sequence). The CDR3 is made up of 13 amino acids. The V and J ends lost 2 bases and 7 bases, in that order; junction bases with no gene match: 4. This chain's CDR3 is CASSYGLAGEQYF. CDR3 in DNA: TGTGCCAGCAGTTACGGGCTAGCGGGTGAGCAGTACTTC.

This clone turned up a few times. The chain couples TRBV5-6 to TRBJ1-1; a possible D gene is TRBD1 (5 bases). Germline CDR1 reads SGHDT; CDR2 reads YYEEEE. The V and J ends lost 0 bases and 9 bases respectively, with 15 bases between them. The CDR3 is made up of 14 amino acids. CDR3 loop: CASSLVGGERKAFF. The CDR3 DNA reads TGTGCCAGCAGCTTGGTTGGGGGGGAGAGGAAAGCTTTCTTT.

This chain connects TRBV5-5 to TRBJ2-5, with D perhaps TRBD2 (5 bases). This CDR3 is 13 amino acids long. The V gene lost 4 bases and the J gene lost 5 bases, with 12 bases spanning the gap. CDR1 is SGHKS, CDR2 YYEKEE, per germline (reference sequence). CDR3 protein: CASSPPTRETQYF. In DNA, the CDR3 is TGTGCCAGCAGCCCTCCTACTAGGGAGACCCAGTACTTC.

J is TRBJ2-5 and V is TRBV18; D is possibly TRBD1 (5 bases). The CDR3 sequence is 14 residues long. Trimming cost V 3 bases and J 2 bases, with 10 bases left between them. In germline, CDR1 is KGHSH, CDR2 LQKENI. In DNA, the CDR3 is TGTGCCAGCTCACCGCCGACAGCACAAGAGACCCAGTACTTC. This translates into CASSPPTAQETQYF.

This chain links TRBV2 with TRBJ1-5, with D maybe TRBD1 (5 bases). Trimming shortened V by 5 bases and J by 2 bases, and 10 bases separated the two germline ends. The CDR3 consists of 14 residues. In germline, CDR1 is SNHLY, CDR2 FYNNEI. CDR3 protein: CASSWGGGNQPQHF. The CDR3 DNA reads TGTGCCAGCAGTTGGGGCGGGGGCAATCAGCCCCAGCATTTT.

The gene calls are TRBV10-3 and TRBJ2-7, with 9 bases that match TRBD1. The CDR3 has 15 amino acids. Germline CDR1 is ENHRY and CDR2 is SYGVKD. V was pared by 7 bases and J by 0 bases, with 7 bases of the junction left unmatched. The CDR3: CAIKGGTGLSYEQYF. For the CDR3, the DNA is TGTGCCATCAAAGGCGGGACAGGGCTCTCCTACGAGCAGTACTTC.

The V call is TRBV14, the J call TRBJ2-1; D not certain. Trimming cost V 1 base and J 0 bases, with 10 bases left between them. The germline V gene encodes CDR1 SGHDN and CDR2 FVKESK. The CDR3 runs to 16 residues. In DNA form, the CDR3 reads TGTGCCAGCAGCCAAGGGCCTTTAAGCTCCTACAATGAGCAGTTCTTC. Translation gives CASSQGPLSSYNEQFF.

The chain is built from TRBV6-1 and TRBJ2-1, with D possibly being TRBD1 (6 bases). CDR1 MNHNS and CDR2 SASEGT come from the germline V gene. The CDR3 has 15 amino acids. V shed 5 bases and J shed 4 bases, with 15 bases lying between them. Here the CDR3 DNA reads TGTGCCAGCAGTATCATCGGACAGCAATACAATGAGCAGTTCTTC. It specifies CASSIIGQQYNEQFF.

The rearrangement uses TRBV10-3 and TRBJ1-5; D is possibly TRBD1 (5 bases). The V gene's germline CDR1 is ENHRY and CDR2 SYGVKD. The CDR3 is 12 amino acids. Trimming pared 3 bases from V and 6 bases from J, leaving 6 bases between. The CDR3 DNA follows: TGTGCCATCAGTGACCAGGGTCAGCCCCAGCATTTT. Translation gives CAISDQGQPQHF.

This clone was seen only once. The chain joins TRBV2 to TRBJ1-5; D is unclear. Looked up from germline, CDR1 is SNHLY and CDR2 is FYNNEI. CDR3 length equals 14 residues. Trimming pared 4 bases from V and 4 bases from J, leaving 11 bases between. The CDR3 protein is CASSVEQINQPQHF. CDR3 bases: TGTGCCAGCAGTGTCGAACAGATTAATCAGCCCCAGCATTTT.

This chain joins TRBV30 and TRBJ1-2; 7 positions match TRBD1. Germline CDR1 reads GTSNPN; CDR2 reads SVGIG (reference sequence). V was clipped by 0 bases and J by 7 bases; unmatched bases: 8. CDR3 length: 14 residues. The CDR3 here is CAWSVGQGVGGYTF. CDR3 DNA sequence: TGTGCCTGGAGTGTCGGGCAGGGGGTTGGTGGCTACACCTTC.

Details on this clone: One junction end disagrees with the germline gene, perhaps due to a read error. The chain has TRBV7-9 and TRBJ2-2; D remains unclear. This CDR3 comprises 14 residues. CDR1 and CDR2 from the germline V gene are SEHNR and FQNEAQ (reference sequence). Here the CDR3 reads CSSSSPPSPGELFF. The CDR3 DNA follows: TGTTCCAGCAGTTCCCCCCCTAGTCCCGGGGAGCTGTTTTTT.

This rearrangement joins TRBV5-5 to TRBJ1-2; weak D call: TRBD1 (5 bases). Germline V CDR1 and CDR2: SGHKS, YYEKEE (reference sequence). Trimming pared 5 bases from V and 1 base from J, leaving 12 bases between. The CDR3 sequence is 14 residues long. CDR3 in amino acids: CASRGGQINYGYTF. CDR3 nucleotides: TGTGCCAGCAGGGGGGGTCAGATTAACTATGGCTACACCTTC.

The J gene is TRBJ2-2, the V gene TRBV6-5; the match to TRBD1 covers 8 bases. The length of the CDR3 is 15 residues. The germline V gene has CDR1 MNHEY and CDR2 SVGAGI. J lost 4 bases, V lost 7 bases, and 8 bases had no gene match. The CDR3 region is CASTMGTGATGELFF. The CDR3 region has the DNA TGTGCCAGCACCATGGGGACAGGAGCCACCGGGGAGCTGTTTTTT.

The V and J genes are TRBV2 and TRBJ1-2; a possible D gene is TRBD1 (5 bases). The CDR3 is made up of 13 amino acids. V lost 8 bases and J lost 5, with 15 bases in between. Germline loops: CDR1 SNHLY, CDR2 FYNNEI. The DNA for the CDR3 is TGTGCCAGCGGGGAGGGGCGGAGGTATGGCTACACCTTC. Residues: CASGEGRRYGYTF.

The chain has TRBV7-2 and TRBJ2-1; 10 positions match TRBD2. CDR1 SGHTA and CDR2 FQGNSA come from the germline V gene. The CDR3 sequence is 15 residues long. Losses at the gene ends were 5 bases for V and 10 bases for J; bases not matched to a gene: 11. This chain's CDR3 is CASSPRAGGQGEQFF. The CDR3, as DNA: TGTGCCAGCAGCCCAAGAGCGGGAGGGCAGGGAGAGCAGTTCTTC.

The chain links TRBV4-1 to TRBJ2-4; TRBD1 might be the D (6 bases). CDR3 length: 15 amino acids. Trimming removed 2 bases from V and 4 bases from J, with 12 bases in between. The germline V gene has CDR1 MGHRA and CDR2 YSYEKL. For the CDR3, the DNA is TGCGCCAGCAGCCAACTCGGACAGATTAAAAACATTCAGTACTTC. Its protein product is CASSQLGQIKNIQYF.

The chain is built from TRBV4-3 and TRBJ1-5; D remains unclear. CDR3 length: 12 amino acids. In germline, CDR1 is LGHNA, CDR2 YSLEER. V was clipped by 3 bases and J by 4 bases, with 4 bases between them. CDR3 DNA: TGCGCCAGCAGCCAGCGAAATCAGCCCCAGCATTTT. Amino acids: CASSQRNQPQHF.

The chain employs TRBV6-5 and TRBJ2-4, with unresolved D. This CDR3 is built from 15 residues. V was pared by 0 bases and J by 0 bases, with 6 bases between. Germline V gene sequence: CDR1 MNHEY, CDR2 SVGAGI. The CDR3 spells CASSYSILAKNIQYF. Written as DNA, the CDR3 is TGTGCCAGCAGTTACTCTATCCTAGCCAAAAACATTCAGTACTTC.

The V gene is TRBV2, the J gene TRBJ2-7; tentative D call: TRBD1 (5 bases). V was trimmed by 1 base and J by 12 bases, leaving 13 bases between them. This CDR3 spans 12 amino acids. CDR1 and CDR2 (germline): SNHLY, FYNNEI. The CDR3 DNA reads TGTGCCAGCAGTGAAGTTAAGACAGCATCGTACTTC. Translating gives CASSEVKTASYF.

The chain employs TRBV7-2 and TRBJ2-5, with TRBD2 as a possible D gene (5 bases). Germline CDR1 and CDR2: SGHTA and FQGNSA. V was clipped by 7 bases and J by 0 bases, with 15 bases between them. CDR3 length equals 15 residues. The CDR3 DNA sequence: TGTGCCAGCATCAAGGGCCCGGGGAACCAAGAGACCCAGTACTTC. This gives the protein CASIKGPGNQETQYF.

The V call is TRBV2, the J call TRBJ2-2; D possibly corresponds to TRBD1 (5 bases). The CDR3 extends over 16 amino acids. Germline CDR1 SNHLY, CDR2 FYNNEI. The V end lost 4 bases, the J end lost 5 bases, and 17 bases lay between the germline ends. The CDR3 bases are TGTGCCAGCAGTGTCATAAAAGGAAGGGGAACCGGGGAGCTGTTTTTT. It yields the protein CASSVIKGRGTGELFF.

CDR3 nucleotide sequence: TGTGCCAGCAGTAGACGGACAGGGATAGAGACCCAGTACTTC. As protein: CASSRRTGIETQYF. The chain employs TRBV6-1 and TRBJ2-5, with TRBD1 identical over 8 bases. The CDR3 is 14 amino acids. V dropped 5 bases and J dropped 4; count of bases not matched to a gene: 6. Germline values: CDR1 MNHNS, CDR2 SASEGT.

The chain has TRBV7-9 and TRBJ2-7, with 11 bases fitting TRBD2. CDR3 length: 16 residues. Looked up from germline, CDR1 is SEHNR and CDR2 is FQNEAQ (reference sequence). Germline trimming cut 6 bases from V and 5 bases from J; bases unmatched to any gene: 12. The CDR3 DNA reads TGTGCCAGCAGAGGGATGACTAGCGGGATACAACACGAGCAGTACTTC. Translated, it gives CASRGMTSGIQHEQYF.